This record looks at one TCR beta chain sequence and its context. Its antigen is not yet known. No qualities accompany the bases; no much larger clone lies one base away. The sample comes from a study of blood T cell repertoires in COVID-19 (dated by TCRdb to about 2020). About the full investigation: Samples from collaborators originated in the United States, Italy and Spain and spanned both the acute and convalescent phases of COVID-19. Subjects who had been exposed to COVID-19, were actively infected with it, or had recovered from it provided the deeply sampled blood TCRbeta repertoires that made up the dataset. A freely available public database, intended as a resource for researchers studying the immune response to SARS-CoV-2, is where the repertoires were released. Samples came from the ongoing ImmuneRACE study (first 160 participants) plus 1,254 subjects from 6 global collaborators. HLA class I and class II types, where available, came from metadata supplied by the sample provider rather than from assay-based typing. The prospective study material was composed of cDNA or gDNA derived from T cells, B-cell-depleted T cells, or PBMCs. Nearly every sample came with metadata listing a de-identified subject ID, COVID-19 status, age in years and sex. Points the paper makes about the study in general: Clinical and demographic metadata were provided uncurated, with the amount varying by source and participant.

Relative to germline, V is missing 0 bases and J is missing 4 bases, with 3 bases of the junction outside any gene match. The germline V gene specifies SGDLS as CDR1 and YYNGEE as CDR2. From its cysteine to its phenylalanine, the CDR3 spans 14 amino acids. Only the CDR3 DNA is retained, 42 bases long and in frame from the first base. Collaborating institutions collected whole blood in K2EDTA tubes following their own protocols. For TCRbeta analysis, collaborators shipped samples as frozen whole blood, isolated PBMCs, or DNA extracted from either of those sample types. TCRbeta CDR3 regions were amplified from genomic DNA using the immunoSEQ Assay, a bias-controlled multiplex PCR. In the original analysis: Within the assay, amplification of reference gene primers was used to estimate how many nucleated cells each sample contained. To quantify the absolute abundance of each unique TCRbeta CDR3 rearrangement, sequence reads were collapsed and filtered. For each sample, productive Simpson clonality was calculated as the square root of Simpson's diversity index across productive rearrangements. This immuneACCESS table, as held by TCRdb, lists in-frame sequences with V and J called but not all clones. Of the missing ones, under half trace to an unresolved V gene in checked studies; the others have no known cause. That table is the source of V, J and clone size, and D and trimming were worked out from the DNA. The sample table contains 200,000 to 300,000 clones; only one count was recorded for about four fifths of them. The top ten clonotypes cover about 8.1% of the sample.

Material: peripheral blood. The rearranged segments are TRBV9 and TRBJ1-2; TRBD1 fits 7 bases in the junction. The TCR originated in an elderly man with acute or convalescent COVID-19. The CDR3 reads CASSVGAGGYGYTF. In nucleotides, the sequence is TGTGCCAGCAGCGTAGGTGCAGGGGGCTATGGCTACACCTTC.